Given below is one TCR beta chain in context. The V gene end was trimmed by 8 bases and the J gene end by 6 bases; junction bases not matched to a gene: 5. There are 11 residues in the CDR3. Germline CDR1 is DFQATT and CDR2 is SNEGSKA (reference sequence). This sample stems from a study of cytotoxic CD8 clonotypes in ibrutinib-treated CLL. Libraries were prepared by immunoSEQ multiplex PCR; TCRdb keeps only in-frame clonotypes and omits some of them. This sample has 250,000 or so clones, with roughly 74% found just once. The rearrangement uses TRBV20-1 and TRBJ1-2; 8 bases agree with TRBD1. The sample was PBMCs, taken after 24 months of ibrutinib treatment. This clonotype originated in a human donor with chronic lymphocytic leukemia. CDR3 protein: CSRLTGDGYTF. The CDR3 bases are TGCAGTAGGTTGACAGGGGATGGCTACACCTTC.